This TCR beta chain was captured in a study of cytomegalovirus exposure and HLA in healthy donors (dated by TCRdb to the late 2010s). Study-level background: According to an earlier analysis of 550 to 750 of the donors, about 179 million T cells yielded 90 million to 130 million unique TCR beta sequences and more than 250 Gb of sequence data. An early release that covered about 600 HLA-typed donors contained approximately 300 gigabases of sequencing data and approximately 85 million unique TCR sequences. Among the roughly 400 genotyped donors, 75% to 90% belonged to the genetic ancestry cluster associated with self-reported Caucasian donors. The study aimed to test whether cataloging public T cell receptors could reveal signatures of past pathogen exposure. The study profiled the T cell repertoires of under 850 subjects by immunosequencing and related them to cytomegalovirus serostatus. A separate validation cohort of about 110 different subjects was used in addition to the 666-subject first cohort. To predict cytomegalovirus infection status, the study combined high-throughput TCR immunosequencing, statistical association of individual TCRs with disease status, and machine learning. A later analysis re-examined previously published TCR beta repertoires from more than 550 donors and added high-resolution HLA genotyping to investigate patterns of TCR occurrence. In the later analysis, no new phenotypic data were used to find candidate immune exposures; instead, reliance was placed on TCR beta sequences and their occurrence across donors. An earlier analysis of several hundred of the donors applied high-throughput TCR beta sequencing to assess whether each TCR beta V gene segment acted as functional or pseudogenic. Donor age, sex, ethnicity and CMV serostatus were collected together with the repertoire data. Genome-wide SNP genotypes for about 60% of the roughly 670 donors were used in a later genetic analysis, which treated that subset as a discovery cohort. Every repertoire in the discovery cohort had been generated on one and the same sequencing platform. HLA typing included class I and class II loci at four-digit resolution. Typing coverage varied by locus: roughly 629-640 donors for A, B, C, DRB1 and DQB1; approximately 500 for DQA1; more than 600 for DPA1; roughly 450 for DPB1. Four or five DR-DQ haplotypes were handled as single units for association and clustering because linkage in the cohort was strong. On average, approximately 250,000 unique TCR beta nucleotide sequences were sequenced per donor among 300 to 500 genotyped donors of the cohort, with 15% to 20% of those sequences being non-productive.

Summary of the overall study and its limitations: A group of highly shared sequence variants was considered likely to be a technical artifact of the sequencing pipeline. Most TCR sequences were observed very rarely across donors, whereas some public TCRs were present in many individuals. In a later analysis, several top co-occurrence clusters were reported to appear linked to parvovirus B19, influenza, CMV and Epstein-Barr virus. Because counts were too low, fewer than 20 rarely observed V segments, including chromosome 9 orphons, were excluded from the earlier analysis of 587 of the donors. According to the authors, the approach could potentially be generalized to other disease states and immunological phenotypes. A later analysis found that TCR association rates varied across HLA loci, with DRB1 alleles showing the most associated TCRs and HLA-C alleles the fewest. Three of the identified cytomegalovirus-associated TCR beta chains were confirmed in vitro to be specific for cytomegalovirus antigens. In an earlier analysis of approximately 590 of the donors, most TCR beta V segments were observed in productive rearrangements about 90% or about 30% of the time, broadly matching IMGT annotations. According to a later analysis, most CMV-associated TCR beta chains appeared to be HLA-restricted, and the HLA associations seemed to be driven largely by CMV exposure. Compared with the roughly 700-donor mean, donors in an Asian-associated ancestry cluster had fewer N-insertions in productive TCRs, according to a later genetic analysis. A further reported finding was that TCR beta sequences accurately predicted the HLA-A and HLA-B alleles for most subjects in the first cohort. Correlated functional status among segregating V segments might reflect linkage disequilibrium, but an unknown experimental factor could not be ruled out. Immune exposure information for the cohort was limited to CMV serostatus. In both the original and validation cohorts, the classifier was reported to diagnose cytomegalovirus status with high specificity and sensitivity. The study listed 150 to 200 TCR beta chains as associated with cytomegalovirus. Because some donors lacked HLA typing at each locus, the association tests relied only on the typed subset. The 87-base-pair reads could not distinguish some IMGT-functional V segments, including TRBV6-2 and TRBV6-3, so those segments were excluded. Roughly uniform sequencing depth across donors was assumed in presence/absence analyses, although this assumption may not hold. In this cohort, only TCR beta chains were sequenced, and detectable features were limited by the absence of alpha or paired-chain data. Compared with equally common non-associated chains, HLA-associated TCR beta chains in a later analysis were more clonally expanded and had lower generation probabilities. In a later genetic analysis, a missense DCLRE1C variant was associated with V-gene and J-gene trimming of TCR beta chains, and the association was replicated in an independent cohort. A later analysis associated 15,000 to 20,000 TCR beta sequences with specific HLA alleles at a false discovery rate of 0.05. Strong co-occurrence of HLA alleles, especially DR and DQ, made assigning TCR associations to individual alleles difficult.

The cohort comprised some 700 healthy bone marrow donors. At the time of sampling, all cohort members were nominally healthy, though unrecorded immune exposures were likely present. The donor was CMV seronegative and belonged to the group of under 400 seronegative cohort members. A peripheral blood sample was provided by each donor, and peripheral blood mononuclear cells were used for TCR beta sequencing. The Qiagen DNeasy Blood Extraction Kit was used to extract genomic DNA from the blood cell samples. CDR1 and CDR2 were assigned from the germline V gene as MDHEN and SYDVKM. V is pared back by 10 bases and J by 1 base, with 13 bases lying between the germline termini. The CDR3 numbers 13 residues from cysteine through phenylalanine. Only CDR3 DNA is held: 39 bases, read in frame from base 1. To prepare the library, the immunoSEQ multiplex PCR assay was applied. The multiplex PCR relied on a mix of 60 forward primers for TCR Vbeta segments and 13 reverse primers for TCR Jbeta segments. The CDR3 region of rearranged TCR beta genes was amplified from genomic DNA by a multiplex PCR assay. The Illumina HiSeq System was used to sequence the amplified TCR beta libraries as 87-base-pair reads. As for how the authors treated the data: Across the roughly 700 repertoires, a later analysis counted 78 million or so unique TCR beta chains, approximately 12 million of which were shared by at least two donors. A nearest-neighbor algorithm error-corrected the raw reads and collapsed the reads into unique sequences, merging closely related sequences to remove PCR and sequencing errors. V, D and J gene segments were assigned by aligning CDR3 sequences to IMGT reference sequences. For a sequence to be retained, a match of at least six nucleotides was required to both a V gene segment and a J gene segment. A rearrangement counted as productive if the CDR3 had no stop codons and remained in frame with V and J, and every other rearrangement counted as non-productive. CDR3 was defined according to IMGT convention as the region running from the second conserved V-encoded cysteine to the conserved J-encoded phenylalanine. The earlier analysis of 500 to 650 of the donors excluded any sequence lacking an unambiguous match to a single V gene segment. An earlier analysis of some 610 of the donors called V segments functional above 56.7% productive rearrangements and segregating when the between-donor standard deviation exceeded 5%. A statistical classification framework was built for diagnosing cytomegalovirus status from the catalog of TCR beta chain sequences. In a later analysis, V and J genes were assigned by comparing TCR nucleotide sequences against IMGT/GENE-DB human TR gene sequences. In a later analysis, CDR3 sequences and most-parsimonious VDJ recombination scenarios were assigned using the TCRdist pipeline. A later analysis defined each TCR beta chain by its CDR3 amino acid sequence plus V-gene family, and excluded reads lacking a unique V-gene family. To address suspected cross-contamination and a sequencing artifact, a later analysis removed approximately 590 highly shared, low-generation-probability nucleotide sequences. In a later analysis, a clonal expansion index was calculated for each public chain from normalized within-repertoire ranks of inferred template counts. Generation probabilities in a later analysis came from a VDJ recombination model fitted to out-of-frame rearrangements, and those results were checked against IGoR. A later analysis scored TCR-TCR, TCR-HLA and TCR-CMV co-occurrence with hypergeometric tests, applying a repertoire-size bias correction to TCR pairs. To estimate false discovery rates, a later analysis permuted the HLA or CMV assignments 20 times. A later analysis grouped co-occurring TCRs with DBSCAN, adding TCRdist sequence similarity when clustering within HLA-allele-positive subsets. For co-occurrence clustering, repertoires with fewer than 30,000 or more than 120,000 public chains were excluded, along with 5 or 6 repertoires with anomalous nucleotide sharing. Sourced from immuneACCESS, this table was stored by TCRdb with only in-frame sequences that have V and J called. A share of the clones is absent; for the studies checked, an unresolved V gene accounts for under half, and the remainder has no known explanation. The D gene and trimming were derived from the DNA, and the V and J assignments and clone size from that table. The sample's table lists a count of about 140,000 clones. The ten top clones hold more than 0.8% of the sample.

Worth noting for this clone: The antigen it recognizes is unknown.

The V gene is TRBV28 and the J gene is TRBJ2-5, with no D gene named confidently. Source material: PBMCs. This TCR derives from a male donor in good health and CMV-seronegative. The CDR3 region has the sequence CATEDSIQETQYF. Here is the DNA: TGTGCCACCGAAGACTCGATCCAAGAGACCCAGTACTTC.